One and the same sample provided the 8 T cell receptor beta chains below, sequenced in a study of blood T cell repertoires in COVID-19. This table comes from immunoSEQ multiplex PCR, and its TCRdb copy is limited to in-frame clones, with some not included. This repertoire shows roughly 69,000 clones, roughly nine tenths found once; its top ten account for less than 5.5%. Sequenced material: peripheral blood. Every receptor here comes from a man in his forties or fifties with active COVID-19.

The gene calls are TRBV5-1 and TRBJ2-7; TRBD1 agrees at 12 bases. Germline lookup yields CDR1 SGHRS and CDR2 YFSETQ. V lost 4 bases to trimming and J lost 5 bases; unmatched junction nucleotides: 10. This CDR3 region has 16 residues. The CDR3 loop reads CASSEIPGQGANEQYF. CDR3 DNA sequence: TGCGCCAGCAGCGAAATCCCGGGACAGGGGGCCAACGAGCAGTACTTC.

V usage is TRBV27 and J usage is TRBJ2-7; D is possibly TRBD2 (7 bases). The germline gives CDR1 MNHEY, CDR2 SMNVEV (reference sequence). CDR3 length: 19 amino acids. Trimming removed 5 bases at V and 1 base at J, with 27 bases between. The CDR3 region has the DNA TGTGCCAGCAGTCACCGAGGGGGGGGCAAAAGGATTGGATCCTACGAGCAGTACTTC. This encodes CASSHRGGGKRIGSYEQYF.

This chain's CDR3 is CASSRGGRDTEAFF. CDR3 sequence (DNA): TGCGCCAGCAGTCGTGGGGGCCGGGACACTGAAGCTTTCTTT. This chain links TRBV5-1 with TRBJ1-1; D may be TRBD1 (6 bases). The ends were cut back, 5 bases at V and 3 bases at J, with 14 bases in the middle. The length of the CDR3 is 14 residues. Germline V gene sequence: CDR1 SGHRS, CDR2 YFSETQ. Together with reference TRBV5-1 and TRBJ1-1, the CDR3 gives the full variable domain: KAGVTQTPRYLIKTRGQQVTLSCSPISGHRSVSWYQQTPGQGLQFLFEYFSETQRNKGNFPGRFSGRQFSNSRSEMNVSTLELGDSALYLCASSRGGRDTEAFFGQGTRLTVV.

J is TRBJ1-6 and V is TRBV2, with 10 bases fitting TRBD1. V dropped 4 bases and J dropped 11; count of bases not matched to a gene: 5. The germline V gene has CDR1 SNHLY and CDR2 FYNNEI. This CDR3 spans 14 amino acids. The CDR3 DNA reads TGTGCCAGCAGTGGGGGACAGGGGAGCCCACCCCTCCACTTT. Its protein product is CASSGGQGSPPLHF.

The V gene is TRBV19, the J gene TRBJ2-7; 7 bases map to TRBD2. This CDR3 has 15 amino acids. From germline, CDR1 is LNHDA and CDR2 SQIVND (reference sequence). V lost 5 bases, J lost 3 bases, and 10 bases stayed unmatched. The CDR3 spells CASSFSSGGFYEQYF. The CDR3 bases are TGTGCCAGTAGTTTCTCTTCGGGGGGTTTCTACGAGCAGTACTTC.

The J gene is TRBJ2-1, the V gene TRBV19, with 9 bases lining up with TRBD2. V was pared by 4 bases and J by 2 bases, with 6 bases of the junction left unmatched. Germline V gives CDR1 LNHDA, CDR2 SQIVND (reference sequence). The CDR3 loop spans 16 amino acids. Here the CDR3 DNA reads TGTGCCAGTAGTACAATTCTAGCGGGAACCTACAATGAGCAGTTCTTC. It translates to CASSTILAGTYNEQFF.

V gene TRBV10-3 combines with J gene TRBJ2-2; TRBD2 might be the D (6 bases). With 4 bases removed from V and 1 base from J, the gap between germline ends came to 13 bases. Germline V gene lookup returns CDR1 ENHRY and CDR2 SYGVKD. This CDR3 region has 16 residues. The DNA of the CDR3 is TGTGCCATCAGTGCTCTGGCGGGAAAGAACACCGGGGAGCTGTTTTTT. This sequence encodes CAISALAGKNTGELFF.

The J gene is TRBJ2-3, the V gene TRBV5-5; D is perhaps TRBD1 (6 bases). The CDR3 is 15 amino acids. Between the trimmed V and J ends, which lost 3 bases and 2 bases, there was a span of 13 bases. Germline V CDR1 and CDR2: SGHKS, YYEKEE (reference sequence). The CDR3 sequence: CASSSQGSITDTQYF. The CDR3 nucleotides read TGTGCCAGCAGCTCACAGGGTTCCATCACAGATACGCAGTATTTT.